Ten or more counts support the clone carrying this T cell receptor (beta chain). Its specificity is unknown. These data belong to a study of CD8+CD57+ T cells in acquired aplastic anemia. The overall study: Isolated CD4+ and CD8+ cells, once sorted, yielded DNA averaging about 3.2 ug. The study obtained about 10.8 million reads on average for CD4+ cells from healthy donors. Regarding the study as a whole: Patients and healthy controls showed no significant CD8+ Simpson's diversity difference.

This CDR3 is built from 15 residues. Germline CDR1 and CDR2: MNHEY and SVGEGT. V dropped 8 bases and J dropped 0 bases, with 13 bases sitting between them. Genomic DNA, serving as template, underwent TCR beta VDJ and CDR3 profiling. Each CDR3 protein is one row after TCRdb ran MiXCR on the reads. Of approximately 380,000 distinct CDR3 sequences detected, around 68% appear once; the ten largest clones hold 3.5% to 4.5%. The sample consisted of sorted CD4+, CD8+, or CD8+CD57+ T cells (not recorded which) from PBMCs. The clonotype was recovered from a human donor in good health, serving as a control. The chain combines TRBV6-2 or TRBV6-3 with TRBJ1-4; TRBD1 might be the D (5 bases). DNA of the CDR3: TGTGCCAGCGGACTGGGACGGTCAACTAATGAAAAACTGTTTTTT. The encoded protein is CASGLGRSTNEKLFF.